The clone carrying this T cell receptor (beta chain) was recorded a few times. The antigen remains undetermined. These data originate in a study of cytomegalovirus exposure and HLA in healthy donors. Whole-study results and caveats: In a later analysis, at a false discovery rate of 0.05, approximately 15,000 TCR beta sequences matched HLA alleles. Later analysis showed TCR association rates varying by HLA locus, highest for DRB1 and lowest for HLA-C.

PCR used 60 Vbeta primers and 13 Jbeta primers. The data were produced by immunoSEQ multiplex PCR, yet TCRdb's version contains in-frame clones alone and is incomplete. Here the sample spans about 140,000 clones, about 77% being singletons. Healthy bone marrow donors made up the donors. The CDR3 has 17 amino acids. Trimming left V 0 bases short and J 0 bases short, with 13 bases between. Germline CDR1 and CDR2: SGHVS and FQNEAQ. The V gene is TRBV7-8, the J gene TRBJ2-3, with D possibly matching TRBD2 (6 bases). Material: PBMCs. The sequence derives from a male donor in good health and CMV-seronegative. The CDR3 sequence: CASSLALAGSSTDTQYF. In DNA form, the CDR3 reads TGTGCCAGCAGCTTAGCGCTGGCGGGGTCTAGCACAGATACGCAGTATTTT.